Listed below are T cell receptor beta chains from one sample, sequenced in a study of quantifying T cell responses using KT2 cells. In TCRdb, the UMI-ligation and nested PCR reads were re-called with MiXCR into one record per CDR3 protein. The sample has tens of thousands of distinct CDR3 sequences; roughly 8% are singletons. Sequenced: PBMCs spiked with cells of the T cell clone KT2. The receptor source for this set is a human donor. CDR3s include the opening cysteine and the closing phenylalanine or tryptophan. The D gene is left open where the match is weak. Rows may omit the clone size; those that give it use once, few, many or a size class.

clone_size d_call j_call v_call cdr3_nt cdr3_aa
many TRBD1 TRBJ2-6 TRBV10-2 TGCGCCAGCAGTGAAGGTTGGGACAGGCACCCTGGGGCCAACGTCCTGACTTTC CASSEGWDRHPGANVLTF
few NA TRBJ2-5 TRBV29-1 TGCAGCGTTGGTGCTCACCAAGAGACCCAGTACTTC CSVGAHQETQYF
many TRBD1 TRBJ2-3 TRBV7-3 TGTGCCAGCAGTCCCACCGGGACAGTGCCCCCCGTGGCGCAGTATTTT CASSPTGTVPPVAQYF
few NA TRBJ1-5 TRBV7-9 TGTGCCAGCAGCTTCATGAATCAGCCCCAGCATTTT CASSFMNQPQHF
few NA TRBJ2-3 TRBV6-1 TGTGCCAGCAGTCCTCAGCGAGCCACAGATACGCAGTATTTT CASSPQRATDTQYF
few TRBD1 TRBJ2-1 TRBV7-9 TGTGCCAGCAGTTTTAACAAACAGGGGGCGCCGACCTACAATGAGCAGTTCTTC CASSFNKQGAPTYNEQFF
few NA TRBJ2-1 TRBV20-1 TGCAGTGCACCTCGGACGGCCGGTCTCAATGAGCAGTTCTTC CSAPRTAGLNEQFF
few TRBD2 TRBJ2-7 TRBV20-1 TGCAGTACGCCCCGGGGAACTAGCGGAGGGGAGCAGTACTTC CSTPRGTSGGEQYF
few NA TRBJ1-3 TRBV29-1 TGCAGCGTTGATAATCAGAACTCTGGAAACACCATATATTTT CSVDNQNSGNTIYF
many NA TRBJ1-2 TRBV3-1 TGTGCCAGCAGCCGGCGGGGTAGGGGATTTCACTATGGCTACACCTTC CASSRRGRGFHYGYTF
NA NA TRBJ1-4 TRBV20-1 TGCAGTGCTCGCACAGAGAATGAAAAACTGTTTTTT CSARTENEKLFF
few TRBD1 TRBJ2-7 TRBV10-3 TGTGCCATCAGTGACCCCCTCGGACAGGGATCCCCCTACGAGCAGTACTTC CAISDPLGQGSPYEQYF
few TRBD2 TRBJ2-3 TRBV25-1 TGTGCCAGCAGCCCCCGAGCGGGGGGCACAGATACGCAGTATTTT CASSPRAGGTDTQYF
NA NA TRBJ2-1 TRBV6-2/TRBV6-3 TGTGCCAGCAGTTACAGGGAATCCTACAATGAGCAGTTCTTC CASSYRESYNEQFF
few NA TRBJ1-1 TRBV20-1 TGCAGTGCGAGACAGATGAACACTGAAGCTTTCTTT CSARQMNTEAFF
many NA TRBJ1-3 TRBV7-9 TGTGCCAGCAGATCCTTCGCCGGGATTGGAAACACCATATATTTT CASRSFAGIGNTIYF
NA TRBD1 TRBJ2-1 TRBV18 TGTGCCAGCTCACCTCCCGGGACAGCCGTTAATGAGCAGTTCTTC CASSPPGTAVNEQFF
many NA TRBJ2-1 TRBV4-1 TGCGCCAGCAGCCAAGGCCCCTACGACAGAAGCAATGAGCAGTTCTTC CASSQGPYDRSNEQFF
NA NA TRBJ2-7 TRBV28 TGTGCCATTTCCAGGGGCCACGAGCAGTACTTC CAISRGHEQYF
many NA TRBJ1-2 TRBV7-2 TGTGCCAGCAGCTTAGGGGGGGGGAGAGCTAACTATGGCTACACCTTC CASSLGGGRANYGYTF
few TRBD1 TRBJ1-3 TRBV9 TGTGCCAGCAGCCTCTCGACAGGGTTTACTGGAAACACCATATATTTT CASSLSTGFTGNTIYF
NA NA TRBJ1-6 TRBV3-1 TGTGCCAGCAGCCAAGGCTCGAGGGAGACTTCACCCCTCCACTTT CASSQGSRETSPLHF
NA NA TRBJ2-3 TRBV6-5 TGTGCCAGCAGTTCCAGGGCGGGCACAGATACGCAGTATTTT CASSSRAGTDTQYF
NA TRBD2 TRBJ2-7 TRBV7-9 TGTGCCAGCAGCTTCCCCCCCGGGGCTAGCGGGAGGGCCAAGTCTGGCGAGCAGTACTTC CASSFPPGASGRAKSGEQYF
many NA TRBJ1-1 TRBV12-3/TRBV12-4 TGTGCCAGCAGAATACAAGCCGTAGGGACTGAAGCTTTCTTT CASRIQAVGTEAFF
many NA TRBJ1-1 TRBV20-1 NA CSARSGLKLSLDKAVGAFF
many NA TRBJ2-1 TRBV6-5 TGTGCCAGCAGTTACGAGCTAAGCAATGAGCAGTTCTTC CASSYELSNEQFF
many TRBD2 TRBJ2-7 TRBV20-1 TGCAGTGCTCCGGCCAGGACTAGCGGGGACTACGAGCAGTACTTC CSAPARTSGDYEQYF
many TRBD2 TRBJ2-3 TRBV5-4 TGTGCCAGCAGCATCCTAGCGGGAGGGCCCTCAGATACGCAGTATTTT CASSILAGGPSDTQYF
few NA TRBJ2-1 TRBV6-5 TGTGCCAGCAGTTACCCGGGGGTAGACAGCTACAATGAGCAGTTCTTC CASSYPGVDSYNEQFF
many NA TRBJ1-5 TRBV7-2 TGTGCCAGCAGCTTAAGGACCGCCGATCAGCCCCAGCATTTT CASSLRTADQPQHF
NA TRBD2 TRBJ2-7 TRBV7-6 TGTGCCAGGGCATATAGCGGGAGGCTATGCTACGAGCAGTACTTC CARAYSGRLCYEQYF